The subject of this entry is one T cell receptor beta chain. Per the germline V gene, CDR1 is SGDLS and CDR2 is YYNGEE. The ends were cut back, 0 bases at V and 8 bases at J, with 14 bases in the middle. The CDR3 has 14 residues. Here immunoSEQ multiplex PCR was the method, and the copy in TCRdb shows in-frame clones only, minus some. The repertoire has over 600,000 clones, 70% to 90% of them found once; the top ten carry roughly 0.26%. This sample was taken from a study of blood T cell repertoires in COVID-19. Study as a whole: The United States, Italy and Spain provided the acute and convalescent COVID-19 samples.

The sample consisted of peripheral blood. The origin of this receptor is a young woman with acute or convalescent COVID-19. This chain connects TRBV9 to TRBJ1-2; D gene unclear. CDR3 protein: CASSVGGGGYGYTF. In nucleotides, the CDR3 is TGTGCCAGCAGCGTAGGGGGAGGAGGGTACGGCTACACCTTC.